The rows below give T cell receptor beta chains drawn from one sample of a study of CD8+ T cells in alopecia areata. The protocol was immunoSEQ multiplex PCR, while the TCRdb copy is restricted to in-frame clones and leaves out a portion. There are about 69,000 clones in the sample; 50% to 75% occur only once, and approximately 15% lies in the top ten. Specimen: CD8+ T cells sorted from blood, collected at week 0. Source of these receptors: a human donor with alopecia areata. The conserved cysteine and the conserved F or W are not part of the CDR3 here.

j_call: TRBJ2-5; v_call: TRBV4-1; cdr3_aa: ASSQLGLGETQY
j_call: TRBJ2-5; v_call: TRBV7-8; cdr3_aa: ASSSGGGLQETQY
j_call: TRBJ1-2; v_call: TRBV23-1; cdr3_aa: ASSQSGTGVSSYGYT
j_call: TRBJ2-7; v_call: TRBV6-6; cdr3_aa: ASSYSQHYEQY
j_call: TRBJ2-5; v_call: TRBV5-4; cdr3_aa: ASSYLQEQETQY
j_call: TRBJ2-7; v_call: TRBV7-9; cdr3_aa: ASSPGLAVAYEQY
j_call: TRBJ1-1; v_call: TRBV29-1; cdr3_aa: SVEDKGNTEAF
j_call: TRBJ2-1; v_call: TRBV15; cdr3_aa: ATSQLAGNEQF
j_call: TRBJ2-3; v_call: TRBV5-6; cdr3_aa: ASSFGTPYTDTQY
j_call: TRBJ1-2; v_call: TRBV5-1; cdr3_aa: ASSLEWRGVRNYGYT
j_call: TRBJ1-2; v_call: TRBV20-1; cdr3_aa: SAWRGDGYT
j_call: TRBJ2-5; v_call: TRBV25-1; cdr3_aa: ASSSWTSGIQETQY
j_call: TRBJ2-1; v_call: TRBV5-1; cdr3_aa: ASSPTQGMYNEQF
j_call: TRBJ2-7; v_call: TRBV7-2; cdr3_aa: ASSKDRSEQY
j_call: TRBJ2-1; v_call: TRBV5-1; cdr3_aa: ASSLSSWSEQF
j_call: TRBJ1-2; v_call: TRBV10-3; cdr3_aa: AIKGQALGGGYT
j_call: TRBJ1-1; v_call: TRBV27; cdr3_aa: ASRKGVGPAQNTEAF
j_call: TRBJ2-1; v_call: TRBV29-1; cdr3_aa: SVDPNEQF
j_call: TRBJ1-2; v_call: TRBV25-1; cdr3_aa: ASSFGNYGYT
j_call: TRBJ2-1; v_call: TRBV4-1; cdr3_aa: ASSQEQGLYNEQF
j_call: TRBJ2-7; v_call: TRBV7-2; cdr3_aa: ASSLSGGGDEQY